This TCR beta chain was documented in a study of PD-1 blockade in classical Hodgkin lymphoma. On the study more broadly: Intravenous infusions of nivolumab 3 mg/kg reached patients every 2 weeks.

On this clone itself: Its antigen remains unidentified.

Exposure to brentuximab vedotin varied, and each patient had relapsed following autologous stem cell transplantation. Trimming removed 4 bases from V and 1 base from J; junction bases left unmatched: 4. The germline CDR1 and CDR2 sequences are MGHRA and YSYEKL. The CDR3 contains 16 residues. General study results and limits: Nivolumab initiated under 1 year post-ASCT led to patient exclusion. Baseline TCR diversity was reportedly lower in newly diagnosed patients than healthy donors.

This table comes from immunoSEQ multiplex PCR, and its TCRdb copy is limited to in-frame clones, with some not included. Of roughly 10,000 clones listed, approximately 80% were seen once; the top ten hold roughly 35%. This specimen was peripheral blood mononuclear cells (PBMCs), taken before the second cycle of nivolumab. This chain uses TRBV4-1 with TRBJ2-1; 10 positions match TRBD2. The TCR originated in a human donor with classical Hodgkin lymphoma. CDR3 in DNA: TGCGCCAGCAGCCCTCAGACTAGCGGGTCCTACAATGAGCAGTTCTTC. It codes for CASSPQTSGSYNEQFF.